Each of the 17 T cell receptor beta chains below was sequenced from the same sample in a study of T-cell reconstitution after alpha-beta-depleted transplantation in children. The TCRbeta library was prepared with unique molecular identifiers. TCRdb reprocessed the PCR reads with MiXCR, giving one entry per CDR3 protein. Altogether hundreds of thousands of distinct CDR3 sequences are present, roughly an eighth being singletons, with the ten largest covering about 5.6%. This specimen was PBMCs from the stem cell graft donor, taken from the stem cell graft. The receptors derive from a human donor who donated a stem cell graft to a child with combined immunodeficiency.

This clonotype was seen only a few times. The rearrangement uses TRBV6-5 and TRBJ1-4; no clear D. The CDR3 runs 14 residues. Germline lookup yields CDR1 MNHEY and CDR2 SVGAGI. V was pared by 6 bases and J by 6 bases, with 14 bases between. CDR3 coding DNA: TGTGCCAGCAGGGCGGGCCGGTTATATGAAAAACTGTTTTTT. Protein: CASRAGRLYEKLFF.

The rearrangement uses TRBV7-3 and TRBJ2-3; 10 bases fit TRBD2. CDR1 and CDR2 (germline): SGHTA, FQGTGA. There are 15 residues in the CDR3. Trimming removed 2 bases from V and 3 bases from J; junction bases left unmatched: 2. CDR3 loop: CASSLALAGTDTQYF. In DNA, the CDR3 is TGTGCCAGCAGCTTAGCACTAGCGGGGACAGATACGCAGTATTTT.

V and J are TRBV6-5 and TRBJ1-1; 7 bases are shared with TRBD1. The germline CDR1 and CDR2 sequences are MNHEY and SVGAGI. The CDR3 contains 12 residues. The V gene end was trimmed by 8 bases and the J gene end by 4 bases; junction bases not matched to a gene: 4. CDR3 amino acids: CASYRDSTEAFF. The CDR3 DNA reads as TGTGCCAGCTATCGGGACAGCACTGAAGCTTTCTTT.

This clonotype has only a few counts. The CDR3 is CASSLEGVSEKLFF. The DNA for the CDR3 is TGCGCCAGCAGCTTGGAAGGGGTTAGTGAAAAACTGTTTTTT. The chain couples TRBV5-1 to TRBJ1-4, with a weak D call TRBD1 (5 bases). CDR1 and CDR2 from the germline V gene are SGHRS and YFSETQ. V lost 0 bases and J lost 7, with 10 bases in between. This CDR3 has 14 amino acids.

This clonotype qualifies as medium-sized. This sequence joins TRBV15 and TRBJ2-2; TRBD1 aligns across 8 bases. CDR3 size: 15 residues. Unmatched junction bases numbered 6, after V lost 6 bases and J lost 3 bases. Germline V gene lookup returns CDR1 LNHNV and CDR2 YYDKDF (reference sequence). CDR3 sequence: CATRQGAEDTGELFF. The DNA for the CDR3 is TGTGCCACCAGGCAGGGGGCAGAAGACACCGGGGAGCTGTTTTTT.

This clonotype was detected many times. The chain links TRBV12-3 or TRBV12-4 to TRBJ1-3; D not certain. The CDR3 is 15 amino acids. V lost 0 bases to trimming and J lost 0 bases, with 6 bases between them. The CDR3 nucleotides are TGTGCCAGCAGTTTAGCGCGAAACTCTGGAAACACCATATATTTT. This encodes CASSLARNSGNTIYF.

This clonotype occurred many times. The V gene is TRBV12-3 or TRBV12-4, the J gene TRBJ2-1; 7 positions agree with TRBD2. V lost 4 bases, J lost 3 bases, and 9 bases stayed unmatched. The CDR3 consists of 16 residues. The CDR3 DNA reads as TGTGCCAGCAGTTATCCTCTAGCGGCAATCTACAATGAGCAGTTCTTC. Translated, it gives CASSYPLAAIYNEQFF.

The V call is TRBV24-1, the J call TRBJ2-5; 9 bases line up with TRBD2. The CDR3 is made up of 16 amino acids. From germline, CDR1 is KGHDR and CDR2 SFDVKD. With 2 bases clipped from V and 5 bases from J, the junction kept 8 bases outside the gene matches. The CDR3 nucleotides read TGTGCCACCAGTGATTCCACCGGGACTAGCCGTGAGACCCAGTACTTC. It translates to CATSDSTGTSRETQYF.

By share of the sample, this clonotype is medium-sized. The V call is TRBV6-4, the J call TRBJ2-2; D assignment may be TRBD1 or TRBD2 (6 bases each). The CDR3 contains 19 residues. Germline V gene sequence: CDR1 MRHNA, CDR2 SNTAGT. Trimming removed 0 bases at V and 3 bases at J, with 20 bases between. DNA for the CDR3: TGTGCCAGCAGTGACTCACCCTTGTGTTGGAGGGGGGACACCGGGGAGCTGTTTTTT. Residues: CASSDSPLCWRGDTGELFF.

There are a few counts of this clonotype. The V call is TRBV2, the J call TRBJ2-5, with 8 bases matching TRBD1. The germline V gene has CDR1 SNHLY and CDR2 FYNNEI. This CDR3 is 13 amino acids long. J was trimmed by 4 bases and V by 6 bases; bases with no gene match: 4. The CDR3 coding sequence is TGTGCCAGCAGGGACAGGGCAGTAGAGACCCAGTACTTC. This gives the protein CASRDRAVETQYF.

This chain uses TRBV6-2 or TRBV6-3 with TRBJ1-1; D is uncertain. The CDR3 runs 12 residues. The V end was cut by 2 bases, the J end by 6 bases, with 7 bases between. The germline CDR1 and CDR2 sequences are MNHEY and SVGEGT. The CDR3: CASSYPGPEAFF. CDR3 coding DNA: TGTGCCAGCAGTTACCCCGGGCCTGAAGCTTTCTTT.

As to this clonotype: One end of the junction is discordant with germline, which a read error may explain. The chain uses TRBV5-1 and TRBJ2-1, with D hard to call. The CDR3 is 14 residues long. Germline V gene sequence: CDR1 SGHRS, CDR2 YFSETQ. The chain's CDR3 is CASSLVPSYNEQFF. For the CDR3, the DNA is TGCGCCAGCAGCTTGGTTCCCTCCTACAATGAGCAGTTTTTC.

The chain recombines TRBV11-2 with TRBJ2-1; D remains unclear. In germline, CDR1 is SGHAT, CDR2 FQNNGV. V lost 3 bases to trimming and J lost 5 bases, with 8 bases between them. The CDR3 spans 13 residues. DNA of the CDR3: TGTGCCAGCAGCTTTTATACAAACAATGAGCAGTTCTTC. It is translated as CASSFYTNNEQFF.

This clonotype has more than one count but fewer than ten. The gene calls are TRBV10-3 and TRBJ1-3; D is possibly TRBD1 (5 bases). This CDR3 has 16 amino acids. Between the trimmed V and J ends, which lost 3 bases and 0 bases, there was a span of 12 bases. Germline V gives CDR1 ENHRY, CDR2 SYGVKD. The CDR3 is CAISDGGTYSGNTIYF. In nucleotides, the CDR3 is TGTGCCATCAGTGACGGGGGGACCTACTCTGGAAACACCATATATTTT.

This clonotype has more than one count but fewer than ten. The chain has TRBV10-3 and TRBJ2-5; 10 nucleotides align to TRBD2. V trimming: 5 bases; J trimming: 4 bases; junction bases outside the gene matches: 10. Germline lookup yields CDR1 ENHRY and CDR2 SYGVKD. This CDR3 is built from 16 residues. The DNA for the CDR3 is TGTGCCATCAGTACCCAACTTAGCGGGGGGAGAGAGACCCAGTACTTC. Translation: CAISTQLSGGRETQYF.

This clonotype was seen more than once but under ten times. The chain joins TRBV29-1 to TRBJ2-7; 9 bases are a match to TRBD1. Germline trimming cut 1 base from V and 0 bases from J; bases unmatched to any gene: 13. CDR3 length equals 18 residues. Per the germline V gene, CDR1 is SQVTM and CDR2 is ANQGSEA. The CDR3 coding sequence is TGCAGCGTTGAAGGTTCTAGCTCGGAGACAGGGGGCTCCTACGAGCAGTACTTC. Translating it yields CSVEGSSSETGGSYEQYF.

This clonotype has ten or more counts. As DNA, the CDR3 is TGTGCCAGCAAGAACAGGGGGACCTACGAGCAGTACTTC. Translated: CASKNRGTYEQYF. V is TRBV5-6 and J is TRBJ2-7, with 8 bases matching TRBD1. V lost 6 bases and J lost 2; bases outside the gene matches: 4. This CDR3 is 13 amino acids long. Germline V CDR1 and CDR2: SGHDT, YYEEEE.